This T cell receptor beta chain was captured in a study of T-cell reconstitution after alpha-beta-depleted transplantation in children. Unique molecular identifiers featured in how the TCRbeta library was prepared. TCRdb processed the PCR reads anew with MiXCR; each CDR3 protein has one entry. The sample includes more than 3,000 distinct CDR3 sequences, 28% of them seen just once. V was cut by 5 bases and J by 0 bases, with 11 bases left in between. Germline lookup yields CDR1 SEHNR and CDR2 FQNEAQ (reference sequence). CDR3 length: 15 residues. This clonotype came up many times. The sequence derives from a male patient between 2 and 15 years old who had a stem cell transplant for acute myeloid leukemia, so the T cells may come from the graft donor. The material was PBMCs, mostly from graft donor cells, obtained 60 days after TCRalphabeta/CD19-depleted stem cell transplant. The gene calls are TRBV7-9 and TRBJ2-4; no clear D gene. CDR3 loop: CASSPLGLAKNIQYF. The CDR3 DNA sequence: TGTGCCAGCAGCCCCCTCGGCCTAGCCAAAAACATTCAGTACTTC.